The source of this T cell receptor (beta chain) is a study of CD8+ T cells in alopecia areata. CDR3 length: 15 amino acids. Germline V CDR1 and CDR2: LNHNV, YYDKDF (reference sequence). The V and J ends lost 5 bases and 1 base respectively, with 14 bases between them. Treatment given: oral pan-JAK inhibitor, 5-10 mg twice daily. Extracted RNA was reverse transcribed, and the resulting cDNA served as sequencing template. This table comes from immunoSEQ multiplex PCR, and its TCRdb copy is limited to in-frame clones, with some not included. The data contain around 97,000 clones, 85% to 90% of them singletons.

The sequencing used CD8+ T cells sorted from blood, collected between weeks 30 and 35, from a patient treated with tofacitinib. The clonotype originates from a human donor with alopecia areata. V is TRBV15 and J is TRBJ2-5; D tentatively reads TRBD1 or TRBD2 (6 bases each). CDR3 protein: CATSSSRGPQETQYF. DNA of the CDR3: TGTGCCACCAGCTCATCCCGGGGGCCCCAAGAGACCCAGTACTTC.